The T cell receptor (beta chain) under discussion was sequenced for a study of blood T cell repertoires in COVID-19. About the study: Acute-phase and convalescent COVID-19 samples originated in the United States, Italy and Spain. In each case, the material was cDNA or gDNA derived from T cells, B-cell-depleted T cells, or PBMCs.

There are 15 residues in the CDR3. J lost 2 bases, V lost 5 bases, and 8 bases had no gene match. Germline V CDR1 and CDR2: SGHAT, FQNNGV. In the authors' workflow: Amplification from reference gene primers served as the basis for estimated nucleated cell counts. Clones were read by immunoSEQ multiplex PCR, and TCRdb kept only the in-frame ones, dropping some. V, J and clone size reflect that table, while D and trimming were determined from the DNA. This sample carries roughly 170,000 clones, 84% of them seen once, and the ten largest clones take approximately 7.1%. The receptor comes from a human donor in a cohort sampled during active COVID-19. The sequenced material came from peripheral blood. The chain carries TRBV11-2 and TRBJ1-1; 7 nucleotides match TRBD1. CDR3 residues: CASSQTGAQNTEAFF. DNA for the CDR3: TGTGCCAGCAGCCAAACAGGGGCGCAAAACACTGAAGCTTTCTTT.